This T cell receptor (beta chain) was recovered during a study of blood T cell repertoires in COVID-19. Study-wide context: Samples taken during acute and convalescent COVID-19 were collected in the United States, Italy and Spain. Sources were T cells, B-cell-depleted T cells, or PBMCs; the material itself was cDNA or gDNA.

The V gene's germline CDR1 is SEHNR and CDR2 FQNEAQ (reference sequence). CDR3 size: 14 residues. With 5 bases removed from V and 3 bases from J, the gap between germline ends came to 14 bases. Patients from Seattle were sampled longitudinally, starting during active infection. Authors' methods: Counts of nucleated cells, estimated from reference gene primer amplification, were obtained. Profiling relied on immunoSEQ multiplex PCR, and the TCRdb table lists in-frame clones only, not all of them. V, J and clone size derive from that table, while D and trimming were established from the DNA sequence. The profile shows 150,000 to 200,000 clones, 92% of them singletons.

This receptor was obtained from a man under 40 with COVID-19, enrolled during active disease. This sequence joins TRBV7-9 and TRBJ2-7; weak D call: TRBD2 (5 bases). The specimen was peripheral blood. CDR3 loop: CASSRERTSYEQYF. CDR3 in DNA: TGTGCCAGCAGCAGGGAGAGAACTAGCTACGAGCAGTACTTC.